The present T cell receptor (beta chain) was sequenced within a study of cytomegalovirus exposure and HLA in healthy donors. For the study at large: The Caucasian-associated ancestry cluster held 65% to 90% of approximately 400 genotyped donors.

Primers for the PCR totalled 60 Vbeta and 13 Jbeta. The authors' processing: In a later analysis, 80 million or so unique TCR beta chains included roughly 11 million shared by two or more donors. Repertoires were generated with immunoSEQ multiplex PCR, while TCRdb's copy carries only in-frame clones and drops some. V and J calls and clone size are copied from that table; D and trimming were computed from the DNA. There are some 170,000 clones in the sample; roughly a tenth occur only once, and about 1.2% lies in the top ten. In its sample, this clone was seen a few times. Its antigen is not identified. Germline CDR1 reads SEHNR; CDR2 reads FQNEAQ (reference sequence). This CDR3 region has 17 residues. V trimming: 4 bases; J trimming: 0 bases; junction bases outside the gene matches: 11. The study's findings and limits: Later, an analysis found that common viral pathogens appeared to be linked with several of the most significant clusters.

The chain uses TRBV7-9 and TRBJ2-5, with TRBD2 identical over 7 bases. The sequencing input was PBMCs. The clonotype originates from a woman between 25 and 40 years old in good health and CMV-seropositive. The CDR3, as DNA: TGTGCCAGCAGCTCGGACCGAAAAGCGGGGTACCAAGAGACCCAGTACTTC. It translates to CASSSDRKAGYQETQYF.